A selection of T cell receptor beta chains follows, all from one sample in a study of OX40 agonist ivuxolimab in advanced cancers. Assay: immunoSEQ multiplex PCR; the TCRdb copy retains only in-frame clones and omits some. The sample carries tens of thousands of clones, approximately 92% recorded once. The sequencing used CD4+ or CD8+ T cells sorted from blood, collected in a trial of the OX40 agonist ivuxolimab. The receptors originated from an adult with an advanced solid tumor such as melanoma, head and neck, liver or kidney cancer. Each CDR3 is given with its conserved first and last residue.

V,J,CDR3
TRBV5-1,TRBJ2-7,CASSLETGVYEQYF
TRBV6-1,TRBJ2-7,CASSRQGYEQYF
TRBV5-1,TRBJ2-7,CASIGDGRLEQYF
TRBV6-5,TRBJ2-1,CASRRQTRLNNEQFF
TRBV5-1,TRBJ1-2,CATRQGEGYGYTF
TRBV4-2,TRBJ1-2,CASSAQPSSYGYTF
TRBV29-1,TRBJ2-1,CSVDPGLVRNEQFF
TRBV18,TRBJ1-1,CASSPRYQGAGTEAFF
TRBV15,TRBJ1-5,CATSPRRTDSNQPQHF
TRBV9,TRBJ1-1,CASSDRGLEIGEAFF
TRBV11-2,TRBJ1-2,CASSLTGAMRNGYTF
TRBV28,TRBJ2-7,CASRPTGSYEQYF
TRBV27,TRBJ1-5,CASSDRRGTYGNQPQHF
TRBV5-1,TRBJ2-7,CASSLGFPSYEQYF
TRBV7-9,TRBJ1-6,CASSLEGEAPLHF
TRBV4-2,TRBJ1-2,CASSPPQMFYSPDDYGYTF
TRBV5-1,TRBJ2-1,CASTQRSSYNEQFF
TRBV9,TRBJ2-5,CASSVSTLQETQYF
TRBV19,TRBJ1-2,CASSISYSSYGYTF
TRBV19,TRBJ2-1,CARNGRNYNEQFF
TRBV13,TRBJ2-7,CASSLGHVHYEQYF
TRBV11-2,TRBJ1-3,CASSLLRGRSGNTIYF
TRBV4-2,TRBJ1-1,CASSQVGRLNTEAFF
TRBV20-1,TRBJ2-1,CSPLGNEQFF
TRBV11-2,TRBJ2-2,CASSLLAGVTGELFF
TRBV10-3,TRBJ2-5,CAISESSPETQYF
TRBV7-3,TRBJ2-1,CASSRSSYNEQFF
TRBV5-4,TRBJ1-1,CASSPGERAFF